This is a list of T cell receptor beta chains from one sample in a study of OX40 agonist ivuxolimab in advanced cancers. Data came from immunoSEQ multiplex PCR; TCRdb stores just in-frame clones and leaves some out. The data contain tens of thousands of clones, about 91% of them singletons. Sequencing used CD4+ or CD8+ T cells sorted from blood, obtained in a trial of the OX40 agonist ivuxolimab. The receptors stem from an adult with an advanced solid tumor such as melanoma, head and neck, liver or kidney cancer. Both conserved end residues are part of each CDR3. D genes are given only for firm matches. The size entry is marked missing in some rows and otherwise reads once, few, many or a size class.

clone size,D gene,J gene,V gene,CDR3 DNA,CDR3 protein
once,NA,TRBJ2-5,TRBV6-1,TGTGCCAGCAGTGCCTACCTCGAGACCCAGTACTTC,CASSAYLETQYF
NA,NA,TRBJ1-1,TRBV5-1,TGCGCCAGCAGCGACCCTGACAGGCTGAACACTGAAGCTTTCTTT,CASSDPDRLNTEAFF
few,TRBD1,TRBJ1-6,TRBV2,TGTGCCAGCATCTGGGACAGGTCAGATTCACCCCTCCACTTT,CASIWDRSDSPLHF
NA,TRBD1,TRBJ2-6,TRBV28,TGTGCCAGCCTTGACAGGGCTGGGGCCAACGTCCTGACTTTC,CASLDRAGANVLTF
NA,NA,TRBJ2-7,TRBV5-5,TGTGCCAGCGCCCCGGGAAAATACGAGCAGTACTTC,CASAPGKYEQYF
NA,TRBD2,TRBJ2-2,TRBV28,TGTGCCAGCAGTAGGGGACTAGCGACCGGGGAGCTGTTTTTT,CASSRGLATGELFF
NA,NA,TRBJ1-5,TRBV6-1,TGTGCCAGCAGTGCCGGCAGCTATAGCAATCAGCCCCAGCATTTT,CASSAGSYSNQPQHF
NA,NA,TRBJ2-7,TRBV28,TGTGCCAGCAACCAAGAGGTTTTGGGCGAGCAGTACTTC,CASNQEVLGEQYF
NA,NA,TRBJ1-4,TRBV10-3,TGTGCCATCAGTCTATTTGGAGATGAAAAACTGTTTTTT,CAISLFGDEKLFF
NA,NA,TRBJ1-4,TRBV19,TGTGCCAGTAGGGGTCCGGGGTACCAGAATGAAAAACTGTTTTTT,CASRGPGYQNEKLFF
NA,NA,TRBJ1-4,TRBV18,TGTGCCAGCTCACCTGGCGAGACAGCTCTTAATGAAAAACTGTTTTTT,CASSPGETALNEKLFF
NA,TRBD1,TRBJ1-2,TRBV9,TGTGCCAGCAGCGCCGGACAGGGACTATATGGCTACACCTTC,CASSAGQGLYGYTF
NA,NA,TRBJ1-5,TRBV15,TGTGCCACCAGCAGAGGGGGGGCCGGGCAGCCCCAGCATTTT,CATSRGGAGQPQHF
NA,NA,TRBJ2-1,TRBV5-1,TGCGCCAGCAGCTTGGAACCGGGGCCTTACAATGAGCAGTTCTTC,CASSLEPGPYNEQFF
NA,NA,TRBJ2-3,TRBV29-1,TGCAGCGTTTCTGTGGGAACTGACACAGATACGCAGTATTTT,CSVSVGTDTDTQYF
NA,TRBD1,TRBJ1-3,TRBV18,TGTGCCAGCTCAGTCGGAGGGACAGGGGATGGAAACACCATATATTTT,CASSVGGTGDGNTIYF
once,NA,TRBJ2-3,TRBV2,TGTGCCAGCAGTGAAGCGCTTCCTCCGGAGCGGGCAGATACGCAGTATTTT,CASSEALPPERADTQYF
NA,TRBD1,TRBJ2-7,TRBV6-6,TGTGCCAGCAGGATGGGACAGTCCTACGAGCAGTACTTC,CASRMGQSYEQYF
NA,NA,TRBJ2-1,TRBV10-2,TGCGCCAGCAGCAGAGTAGGTGGAAATTACAATGAGCAGTTCTTC,CASSRVGGNYNEQFF
NA,NA,TRBJ1-2,TRBV6-6,TGTGCCAGCTCTTACGGGGGGGGGCTTAAGGATGGCTACACCTTC,CASSYGGGLKDGYTF
NA,NA,TRBJ2-5,TRBV9,TGTGCCAGCAGCGTAGGCCTCCAAGAGACCCAGTACTTC,CASSVGLQETQYF
NA,NA,TRBJ2-5,TRBV6-6,TGTGCCAGCAACAACCTTGGAGGGACCAGGGAGACCCAGTACTTC,CASNNLGGTRETQYF
NA,TRBD1,TRBJ2-7,TRBV5-1,TGCGCCAGCAGCTTGGGGGACAGGGACCCGGGCGAGCAGTACTTC,CASSLGDRDPGEQYF
NA,TRBD1,TRBJ1-2,TRBV18,TGTGCCAGCTCACCACCGGGACAGGGGGCAAGTGGCTATGGCTACACCTTC,CASSPPGQGASGYGYTF
NA,NA,TRBJ1-5,TRBV7-2,TGTGCCAGCAGCTCAAGAGCCGGTTTCAATCAGCCCCAGCATTTT,CASSSRAGFNQPQHF
NA,NA,TRBJ1-5,TRBV19,TGTGCCAGTAGTACCCTCAGGGTAAGTGGGAATCAGCCCCAGCATTTT,CASSTLRVSGNQPQHF
NA,NA,TRBJ1-5,TRBV28,TGTGCCAGCACCATGCTGGGGGGTAGCAATCAGCCCCAGCATTTT,CASTMLGGSNQPQHF
NA,TRBD1,TRBJ1-1,TRBV5-8,TGTGCCAGCAGCTTGGTGAGGGACAGGACCACTGAAGCTTTCTTT,CASSLVRDRTTEAFF
NA,NA,TRBJ1-2,TRBV6-5,TGTGCCAGCAGTTACTCGGCGGGGTACACCTTC,CASSYSAGYTF
NA,NA,TRBJ2-3,TRBV5-4,TGTGCCAGCAGCTTGAGAACGGGAACCAGCACAGATACGCAGTATTTT,CASSLRTGTSTDTQYF
NA,NA,TRBJ2-1,TRBV9,TGTGCCAGCACCTCAGGGAGGCGGACCCCAGGGGGTGAGCAGTTCTTC,CASTSGRRTPGGEQFF
NA,NA,TRBJ1-6,TRBV4-2,TGTGCCAGCAGCCAAGATGCTCCAGCTTATAATTCACCCCTCCACTTT,CASSQDAPAYNSPLHF
NA,NA,TRBJ2-7,TRBV28,TGTGCCAGCAATTCGGCCTACTACGAGCAGTACTTC,CASNSAYYEQYF
many,NA,TRBJ2-7,TRBV27,TGTGCCAGCAGTTTATTGGGTGACGAGCAGTACTTC,CASSLLGDEQYF
NA,TRBD1,TRBJ2-5,TRBV5-8,TGTGCCAGCAACCCCGCGTGGGGCGGACCAACAGGGGAAGAGACCCAGTACTTC,CASNPAWGGPTGEETQYF
medium-sized,NA,TRBJ1-2,TRBV7-9,TGTGCCAGCAGCAACACTGGGTTAGTAGGCTACACCTTC,CASSNTGLVGYTF
NA,NA,TRBJ2-7,TRBV27,TGTGCCAGCAGTTTTATGGGGGTGGGCGAGCAGTACTTC,CASSFMGVGEQYF
NA,NA,TRBJ1-6,TRBV16,TGTGCCAGCAGCCTAGACACAAATTCACCCCTCCACTTT,CASSLDTNSPLHF
NA,NA,TRBJ2-1,TRBV18,TGTGCCAGCTCACCTACAGGGTTGGATGAGCAGTTCTTC,CASSPTGLDEQFF
NA,TRBD1,TRBJ2-1,TRBV29-1,TGCAGCGTTGAAGTCGGGACAGGCCACAATGAGCAGTTCTTC,CSVEVGTGHNEQFF
NA,TRBD2,TRBJ2-3,TRBV5-1,TGCGCCAGCAGCTTTTCGGGGGGGCCCACAGATACGCAGTATTTT,CASSFSGGPTDTQYF
NA,NA,TRBJ2-7,TRBV5-4,TGTGCCAGCAGCTTGCGAGATTCGGGCTTC,CASSLRDSGF
NA,TRBD1,TRBJ2-7,TRBV6-1,TGTGCCAGCTACCCCGATGCCACAGGGGGCTACGAGCAGTACTTC,CASYPDATGGYEQYF
few,NA,TRBJ1-2,TRBV7-9,TGTGCCAGCAGCTTAGACGGCTATGGCTACACCTTC,CASSLDGYGYTF